Included here is one TCR beta chain sequence, with context. Original processing methods: It was from reference gene primer amplification that nucleated cell counts were estimated. The method was immunoSEQ multiplex PCR; TCRdb's version includes in-frame clones alone and lacks a portion of them. That table gives V, J and clone size, and the DNA gave D and trimming. This sample yields around 280,000 clones, of which roughly 91% are seen a single time; 11% belongs to the top ten. These data belong to a study of blood T cell repertoires in COVID-19. The overall study: The United States, Italy and Spain were the sources of the acute and convalescent COVID-19 samples. In each case, the material was cDNA or gDNA derived from T cells, B-cell-depleted T cells, or PBMCs.

Seattle-derived patients entered the study during active infection and were followed longitudinally. This CDR3 has 13 residues. Trimming cost V 0 bases and J 6 bases, with 9 bases left between them. Germline lookup yields CDR1 SGHAT and CDR2 FQNNGV. The specimen was peripheral blood. The clonotype was recovered from a woman aged 25 to 45 with COVID-19, enrolled during active disease. V usage is TRBV11-2 and J usage is TRBJ2-7; the D is unclear. The CDR3 protein is CASSLDLTAEQYF. CDR3 DNA sequence: TGTGCCAGCAGCTTAGATCTGACTGCCGAGCAGTACTTC.